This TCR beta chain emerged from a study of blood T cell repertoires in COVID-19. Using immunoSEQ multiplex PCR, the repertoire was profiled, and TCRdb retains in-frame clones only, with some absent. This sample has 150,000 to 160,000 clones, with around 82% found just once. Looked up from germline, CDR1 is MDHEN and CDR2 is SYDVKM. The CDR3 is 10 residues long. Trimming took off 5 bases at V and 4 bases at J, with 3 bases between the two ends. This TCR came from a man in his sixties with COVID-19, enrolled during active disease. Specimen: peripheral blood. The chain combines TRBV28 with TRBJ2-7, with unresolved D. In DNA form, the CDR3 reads TGTGCCAGCAGTCAGTACGAGCAGTACTTC. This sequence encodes CASSQYEQYF.